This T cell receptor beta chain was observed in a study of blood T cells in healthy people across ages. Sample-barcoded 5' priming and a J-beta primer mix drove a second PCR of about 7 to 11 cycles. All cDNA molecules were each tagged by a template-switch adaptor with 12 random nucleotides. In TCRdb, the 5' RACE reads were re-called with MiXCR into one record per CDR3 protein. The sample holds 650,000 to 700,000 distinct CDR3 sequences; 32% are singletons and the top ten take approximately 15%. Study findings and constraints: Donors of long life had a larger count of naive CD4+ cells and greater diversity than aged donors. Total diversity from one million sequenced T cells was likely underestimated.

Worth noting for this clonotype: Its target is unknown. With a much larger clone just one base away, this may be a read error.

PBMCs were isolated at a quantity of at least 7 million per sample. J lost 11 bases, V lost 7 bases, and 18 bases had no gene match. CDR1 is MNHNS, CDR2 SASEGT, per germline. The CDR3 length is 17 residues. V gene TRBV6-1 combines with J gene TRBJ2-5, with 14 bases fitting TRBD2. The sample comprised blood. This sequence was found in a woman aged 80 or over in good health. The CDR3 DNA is TGTGCCAGCACTAAAAGTGGGACTAGCGGGGGTAACAATGAGCAGTACTTC. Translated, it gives CASTKSGTSGGNNEQYF.